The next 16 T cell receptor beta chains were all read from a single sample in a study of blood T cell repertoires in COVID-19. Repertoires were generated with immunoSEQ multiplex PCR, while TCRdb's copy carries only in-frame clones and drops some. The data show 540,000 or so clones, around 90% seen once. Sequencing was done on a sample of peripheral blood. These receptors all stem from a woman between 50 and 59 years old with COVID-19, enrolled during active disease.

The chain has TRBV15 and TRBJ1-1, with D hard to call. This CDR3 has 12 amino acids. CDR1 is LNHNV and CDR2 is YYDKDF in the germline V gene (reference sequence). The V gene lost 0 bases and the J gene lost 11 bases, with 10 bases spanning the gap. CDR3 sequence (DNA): TGTGCCACCAGCAGAGACCATACTAGGGCTTTCTTT. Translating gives CATSRDHTRAFF.

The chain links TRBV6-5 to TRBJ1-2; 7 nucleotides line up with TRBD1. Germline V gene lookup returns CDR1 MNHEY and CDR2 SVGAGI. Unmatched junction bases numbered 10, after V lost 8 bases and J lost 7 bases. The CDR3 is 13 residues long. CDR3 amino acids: CASFYRQGGGYTF. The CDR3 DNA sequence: TGTGCCAGCTTCTATCGACAGGGCGGTGGCTACACCTTC.

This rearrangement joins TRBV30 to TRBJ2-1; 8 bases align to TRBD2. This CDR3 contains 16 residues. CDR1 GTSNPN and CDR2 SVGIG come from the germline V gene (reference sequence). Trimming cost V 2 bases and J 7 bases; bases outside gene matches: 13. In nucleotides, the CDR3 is TGTGCCTGGAGTAGGGGTCCCGGGACTAGGGGGAATGAGCAGTTCTTC. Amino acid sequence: CAWSRGPGTRGNEQFF.

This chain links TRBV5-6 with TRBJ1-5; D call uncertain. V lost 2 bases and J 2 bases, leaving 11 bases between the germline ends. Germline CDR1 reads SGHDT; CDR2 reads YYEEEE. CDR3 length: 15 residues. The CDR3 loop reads CASSLENSGNQPQHF. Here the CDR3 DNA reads TGTGCCAGCAGCTTAGAGAACAGTGGCAATCAGCCCCAGCATTTT.

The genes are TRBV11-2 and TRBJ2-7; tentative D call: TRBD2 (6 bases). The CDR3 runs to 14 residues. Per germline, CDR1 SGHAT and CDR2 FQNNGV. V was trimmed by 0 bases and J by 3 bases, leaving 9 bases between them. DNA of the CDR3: TGTGCCAGCAGCTTAGATGGAGGGGACTACGAGCAGTACTTC. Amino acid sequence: CASSLDGGDYEQYF.

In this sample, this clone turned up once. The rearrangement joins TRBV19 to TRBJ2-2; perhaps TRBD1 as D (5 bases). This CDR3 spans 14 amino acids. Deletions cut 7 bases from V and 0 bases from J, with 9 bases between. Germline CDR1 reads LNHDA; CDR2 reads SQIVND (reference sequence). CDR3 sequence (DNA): TGTGCCAGTAAAAGGGGCCCGAACACCGGGGAGCTGTTTTTT. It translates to CASKRGPNTGELFF.

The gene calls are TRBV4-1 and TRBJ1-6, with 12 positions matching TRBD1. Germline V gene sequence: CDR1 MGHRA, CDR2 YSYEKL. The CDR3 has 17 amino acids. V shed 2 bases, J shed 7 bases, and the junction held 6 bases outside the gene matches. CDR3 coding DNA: TGCGCCAGCAGCCAACCGGGACAGGGGGCTTCGAATTCACCCCTCCACTTT. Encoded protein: CASSQPGQGASNSPLHF.

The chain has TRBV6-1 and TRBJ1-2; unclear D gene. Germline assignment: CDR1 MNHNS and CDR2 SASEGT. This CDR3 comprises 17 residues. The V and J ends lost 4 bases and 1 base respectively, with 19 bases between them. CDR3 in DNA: TGTGCCAGCAGTGTTCGGACGGGCCTCGGGAATAACTATGGCTACACCTTC. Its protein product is CASSVRTGLGNNYGYTF.

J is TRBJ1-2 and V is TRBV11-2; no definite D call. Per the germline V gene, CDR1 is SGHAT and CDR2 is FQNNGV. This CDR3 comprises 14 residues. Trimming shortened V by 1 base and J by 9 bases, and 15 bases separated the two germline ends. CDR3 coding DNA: TGTGCCAGCAGCTTAGTCGAGGTTCCTTATAGCTACACCTTC. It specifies CASSLVEVPYSYTF. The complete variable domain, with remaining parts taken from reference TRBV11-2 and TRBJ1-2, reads EAGVAQSPRYKIIEKRQSVAFWCNPISGHATLYWYQQILGQGPKLLIQFQNNGVVDDSQLPKDRFSAERLKGVDSTLKIQPAKLEDSAVYLCASSLVEVPYSYTFGSGTRLTVV.

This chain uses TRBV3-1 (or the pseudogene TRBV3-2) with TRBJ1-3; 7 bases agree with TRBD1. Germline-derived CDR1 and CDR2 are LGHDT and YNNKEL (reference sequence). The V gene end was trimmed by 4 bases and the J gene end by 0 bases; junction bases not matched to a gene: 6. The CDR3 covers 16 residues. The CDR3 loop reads CASSPGTANSGNTIYF. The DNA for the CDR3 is TGTGCCAGCAGCCCTGGGACAGCCAACTCTGGAAACACCATATATTTT.

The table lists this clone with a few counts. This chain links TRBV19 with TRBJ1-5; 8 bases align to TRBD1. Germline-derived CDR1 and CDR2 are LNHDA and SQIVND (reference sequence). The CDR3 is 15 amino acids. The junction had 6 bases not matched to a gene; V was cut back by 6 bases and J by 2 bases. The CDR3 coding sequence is TGTGCCAGTAGCCCTGCGACAGGGGGCAATCAGCCCCAGCATTTT. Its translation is CASSPATGGNQPQHF.

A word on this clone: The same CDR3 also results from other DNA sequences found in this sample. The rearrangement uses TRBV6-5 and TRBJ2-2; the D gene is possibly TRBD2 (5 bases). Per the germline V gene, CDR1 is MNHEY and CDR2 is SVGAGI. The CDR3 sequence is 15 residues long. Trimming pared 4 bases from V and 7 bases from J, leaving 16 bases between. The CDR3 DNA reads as TGTGCCAGCAGTTCCCGGACTCCCCCGGGCGGGGAGCTGTTTTTT. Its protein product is CASSSRTPPGGELFF.

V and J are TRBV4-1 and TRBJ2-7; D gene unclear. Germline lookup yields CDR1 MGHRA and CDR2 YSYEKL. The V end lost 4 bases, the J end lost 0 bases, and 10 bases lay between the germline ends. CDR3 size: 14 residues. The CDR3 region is CASSPGRSSYEQYF. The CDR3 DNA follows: TGCGCCAGCAGCCCTGGCAGGTCCTCCTACGAGCAGTACTTC.

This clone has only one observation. The CDR3 nucleotides read TGCAGTGCTAGTTACGGCGACCGGGGGGCCGGGGAGCTGTTTTTT. Its protein product is CSASYGDRGAGELFF. The chain employs TRBV20-1 and TRBJ2-2; TRBD2 matches at 7 bases. This CDR3 region has 15 residues. From germline, CDR1 is DFQATT and CDR2 SNEGSKA (reference sequence). The J segment lost 6 bases and the V segment lost 3 bases, leaving 10 bases of the junction unmatched.

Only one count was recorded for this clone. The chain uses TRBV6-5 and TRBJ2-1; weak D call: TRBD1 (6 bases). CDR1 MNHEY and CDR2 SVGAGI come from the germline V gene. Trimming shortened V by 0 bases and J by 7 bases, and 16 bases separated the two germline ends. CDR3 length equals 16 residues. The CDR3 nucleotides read TGTGCCAGCAGTTACTCGGCCGAAGAGGGGGTGAATGAGCAGTTCTTC. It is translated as CASSYSAEEGVNEQFF.

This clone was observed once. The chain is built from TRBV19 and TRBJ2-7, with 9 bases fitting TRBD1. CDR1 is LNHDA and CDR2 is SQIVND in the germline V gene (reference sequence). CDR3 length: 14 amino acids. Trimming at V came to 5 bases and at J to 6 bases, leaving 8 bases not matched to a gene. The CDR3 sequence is CASSPGTGIPEQYF. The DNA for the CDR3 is TGTGCCAGTAGTCCCGGGACAGGGATTCCCGAGCAGTACTTC. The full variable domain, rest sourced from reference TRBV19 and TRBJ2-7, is DGGITQSPKYLFRKEGQNVTLSCEQNLNHDAMYWYRQDPGQGLRLIYYSQIVNDFQKGDIAEGYSVSREKKESFPLTVTSAQKNPTAFYLCASSPGTGIPEQYFGPGTRLTVT.